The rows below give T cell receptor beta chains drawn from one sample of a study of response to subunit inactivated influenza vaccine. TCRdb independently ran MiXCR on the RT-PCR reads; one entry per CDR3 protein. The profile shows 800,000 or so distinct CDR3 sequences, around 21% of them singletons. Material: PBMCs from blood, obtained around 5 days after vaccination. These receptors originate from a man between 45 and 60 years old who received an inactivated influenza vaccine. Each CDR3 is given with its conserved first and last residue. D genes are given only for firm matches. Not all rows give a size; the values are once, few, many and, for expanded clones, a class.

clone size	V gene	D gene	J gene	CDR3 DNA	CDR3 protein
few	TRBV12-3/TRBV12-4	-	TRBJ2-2	TGTGCCAGCAGTTTTGACGGAGGCGGGTCCGGGGAGCTGTTTTTT	CASSFDGGGSGELFF
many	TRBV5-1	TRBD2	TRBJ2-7	TGCGCCAGCAGCTTGGCCAATCTACTAGCGGGAGAGACGGAGCAGTACTTC	CASSLANLLAGETEQYF
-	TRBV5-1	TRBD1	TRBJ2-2	TGCGCCGGCGGGACAGGCAACACCGGGGAGCTGTTTTTT	CAGGTGNTGELFF
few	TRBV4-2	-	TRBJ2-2	TGTGCCAGCAGCCTTAGAACAGACGCCGGGGAGCTGTTTTTT	CASSLRTDAGELFF
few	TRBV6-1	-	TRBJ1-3	TGTGCCAGCAGAGAGTACTCTGGAAACACCATATATTTT	CASREYSGNTIYF
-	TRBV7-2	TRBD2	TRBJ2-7	TGTGCCAGCAGCGGGACTAGCGGGAGGAAAACCTACGAGCAGTACTTC	CASSGTSGRKTYEQYF
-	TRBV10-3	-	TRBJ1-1	TGTGCCATCAGTGGGCCGGGACCAGAAGCTTTCTTT	CAISGPGPEAFF
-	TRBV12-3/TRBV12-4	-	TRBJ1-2	TGTGCCAGCAGTTTCGACAGAGCTAACTATGGCTACACCTTC	CASSFDRANYGYTF
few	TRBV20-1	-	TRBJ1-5	TGCAGTGCTAGTTTTCCGACAGGAAGGTATCAGCCCCAGCATTTT	CSASFPTGRYQPQHF
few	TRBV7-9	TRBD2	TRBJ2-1	TGTGCCAGCAGCAAAAGGACTAGCGGAGCCAATGAGCAGTTCTTC	CASSKRTSGANEQFF
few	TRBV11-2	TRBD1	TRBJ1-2	TGTGCCAGCAGCAATTCCGGGACAGGGGTTGGCTACACCTTC	CASSNSGTGVGYTF
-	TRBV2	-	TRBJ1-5	TGTGCCAGCATTCAGGGTCGGGATCAGCCCCAGCATTTT	CASIQGRDQPQHF
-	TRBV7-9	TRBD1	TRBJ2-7	TGTGCCAGCAGCCCAGAACAGGGGGCCTACGAGCAGTACTTC	CASSPEQGAYEQYF
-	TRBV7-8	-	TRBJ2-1	TGTGCCAGCAGCCGCGCCTTGGATGAGCAGTTCTTC	CASSRALDEQFF
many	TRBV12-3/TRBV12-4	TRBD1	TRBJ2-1	TGTGCCAGCAGTTTCTCCGGGACAGATTACAATGAGCAGTTCTTC	CASSFSGTDYNEQFF
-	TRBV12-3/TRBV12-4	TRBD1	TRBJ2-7	TGTGCCAGCAGTTCGTGGGACAGCACCTACTCCTACGAGCAGTACTTC	CASSSWDSTYSYEQYF
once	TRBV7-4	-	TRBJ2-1	TGTGCCAGCAGCTTGCAGATCGCTAGGGGTCGAAGCTCCTACAATGAGCAGTTCTTC	CASSLQIARGRSSYNEQFF
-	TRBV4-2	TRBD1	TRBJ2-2	TGTGCCAGCAGCCAAGGACAGGGTCAGACCGGGGAGCTGTTTTTT	CASSQGQGQTGELFF
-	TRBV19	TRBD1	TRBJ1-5	TGTGCCAGTGGGGGACAGGGAGCCCTTGAGAGCAATCAGCCCCAGCATTTT	CASGGQGALESNQPQHF